This T cell receptor (beta chain) was sequenced for a study of response to subunit inactivated influenza vaccine. TCRdb itself ran the RT-PCR reads through MiXCR, one entry per CDR3 protein. The data contain about 240,000 distinct CDR3 sequences, 9% to 15% of them singletons. V lost 4 bases, J lost 2 bases, and 11 bases lay in between. The CDR3 is made up of 14 amino acids. CDR1 SGHRS and CDR2 YFSETQ come from the germline V gene. Findings of the study overall: A suggestion made by the authors is that each seasonal influenza vaccination recruits few new T cells.

This clonotype appeared many times. Antigen specificity is unknown. Sample: non-naive T cells sorted from PBMCs, taken 14 days before vaccination. This sequence was found in a man aged 50 to 59 who received an inactivated influenza vaccine. This chain connects TRBV5-1 to TRBJ2-3, with D possibly called TRBD1 or TRBD2 (5 bases each). The CDR3 reads CASSRDQPTDTQYF. The DNA for the CDR3 is TGCGCCAGCAGCCGGGACCAGCCCACAGATACGCAGTATTTT.